The TCR beta chain under discussion was sequenced for a study of blood T cell repertoires in COVID-19. Background on the study: The United States, Italy and Spain supplied acute and convalescent COVID-19 samples. T cells, B-cell-depleted T cells, or PBMCs provided the cDNA or gDNA that served as material.

The CDR3 is 16 amino acids. CDR1 and CDR2 (germline): LGHNA, YNFKEQ. Germline trimming cut 2 bases from V and 6 bases from J; bases unmatched to any gene: 6. Original analysis: Amplification of reference gene primers was used by the study to estimate nucleated cell counts. Sequencing used immunoSEQ multiplex PCR; TCRdb keeps in-frame clones, though not all of them. V and J calls and clone size are those listed in that table; D and trimming were worked out from the DNA. The sample lists about 20,000 clones, around 74% seen once, with roughly 50% in the top ten. V is TRBV4-2 and J is TRBJ2-3; 12 positions match TRBD2. This sequence originates from an elderly man with acute or convalescent COVID-19. The sample was peripheral blood. The CDR3, as DNA: TGTGCCAGCAGCCAAAAGTCTAGCGGGAGGGTGGATACGCAGTATTTT. Amino acid sequence: CASSQKSSGRVDTQYF.